The 11 T cell receptor beta chains given below trace back to one sample, sequenced in a study of T cells in Graves' hyperthyroidism and ophthalmopathy. TCR beta CDR3 sequences were amplified from RNA transcripts. An initial round of RT-PCR targeting the TCR CDR3 relied on the HTBI primer set. Each CDR3 protein gets one entry after TCRdb re-called the multiplex PCR reads with MiXCR. The data show around 600,000 distinct CDR3 sequences, with about a sixth seen just once and roughly 3.5% held by the top ten. Sequences were obtained from blood. All receptors come from a woman aged 40-49 years with Graves' ophthalmopathy.

This clonotype was observed a handful of times. The chain uses TRBV20-1 and TRBJ1-6; D gene uncertain. CDR3 length: 14 residues. V gave up 3 bases and J gave up 0 bases, with 6 bases separating them. From germline, CDR1 is DFQATT and CDR2 SNEGSKA (reference sequence). CDR3 DNA: TGCAGTGCTAGTGGAGCCTCCTATAATTCACCCCTCCACTTT. Translating it yields CSASGASYNSPLHF.

This clonotype was counted many times. One junction end disagrees with the germline gene, perhaps due to a read error. The V and J genes are TRBV28 and TRBJ2-5; tentatively, D is TRBD1 (5 bases). The CDR3 extends over 13 amino acids. From germline, CDR1 is MDHEN and CDR2 SYDVKM. CDR3 region: CASSLILGQLEDF. The CDR3 bases are TGTGCCAGCAGTTTAATTTTGGGGCAGTTGGAAGACTTC.

At least ten counts were recorded for this clonotype. This sequence joins TRBV7-8 and TRBJ2-3; D may be TRBD1 or TRBD2 (5 bases each). V was shortened by 7 bases and J by 4 bases, with 15 bases between the two germline ends. The CDR3 length is 14 residues. Germline CDR1 SGHVS, CDR2 FQNEAQ. This CDR3 is CASMLRGFPDTQYF. In DNA form, the CDR3 reads TGTGCCAGCATGTTGAGGGGATTCCCAGATACGCAGTATTTT.

The chain recombines TRBV5-1 with TRBJ2-5; 9 bases are a match to TRBD1. The CDR3 contains 15 residues. Germline V gives CDR1 SGHRS, CDR2 YFSETQ. The junction had 9 bases not matched to a gene; V was cut back by 4 bases and J by 5 bases. CDR3 DNA: TGCGCCAGCAGCCCCCGGACAGGGGAAGCGGAGACCCAGTACTTC. Encoded protein: CASSPRTGEAETQYF. Combining the CDR3 with reference TRBV5-1 and TRBJ2-5 gives the whole variable domain KAGVTQTPRYLIKTRGQQVTLSCSPISGHRSVSWYQQTPGQGLQFLFEYFSETQRNKGNFPGRFSGRQFSNSRSEMNVSTLELGDSALYLCASSPRTGEAETQYFGPGTRLLVL.

This clonotype showed up many times. The gene calls are TRBV28 and TRBJ2-5; 12 positions match TRBD2. Trimming removed 4 bases from V and 13 bases from J; junction bases left unmatched: 13. The CDR3 runs 15 residues. The germline CDR1 and CDR2 sequences are MDHEN and SYDVKM. CDR3 protein: CASSSSQRLAGVVYF. CDR3 DNA: TGTGCCAGCAGTTCTTCTCAAAGACTAGCGGGAGTGGTGTACTTC. Full variable domain (outside the CDR3, taken from reference TRBV28 and TRBJ2-5): DVKVTQSSRYLVKRTGEKVFLECVQDMDHENMFWYRQDPGLGLRLIYFSYDVKMKEKGDIPEGYSVSREKKERFSLILESASTNQTSMYLCASSSSQRLAGVVYFGPGTRLLVL.

This clonotype was counted ten times or more. The rearrangement uses TRBV20-1 and TRBJ2-3, with 12 bases fitting TRBD1. V gave up 7 bases and J gave up 1 base; unmatched junction bases: 9. Germline assignment: CDR1 DFQATT and CDR2 SNEGSKA (reference sequence). CDR3 length: 16 residues. The CDR3 reads CSDLGQGAFGTDTQYF. The CDR3 DNA follows: TGCAGTGACCTGGGACAGGGGGCTTTCGGCACAGATACGCAGTATTTT.

The rearrangement links TRBV7-9 to TRBJ2-1; 12 nucleotides align to TRBD2. Germline-derived CDR1 and CDR2 are SEHNR and FQNEAQ (reference sequence). The CDR3 is 17 residues long. The J segment lost 4 bases and the V segment lost 2 bases, leaving 6 bases of the junction unmatched. The CDR3 DNA reads as TGTGCCAGCAGCTTACCTAGCGGGAGGGCTCGATACAATGAGCAGTTCTTC. It specifies CASSLPSGRARYNEQFF.

The chain combines TRBV12-3 or TRBV12-4 with TRBJ1-4, with D possibly TRBD1 on 5 matching bases. With 6 bases removed from V and 8 bases from J, the gap between germline ends came to 16 bases. CDR3 length: 14 residues. This CDR3 is CASRYFPGEEKLFF. The DNA of the CDR3 is TGTGCCAGCAGATATTTCCCGGGGGAGGAAAAACTGTTTTTT.

At least ten counts were recorded for this clonotype. This chain uses TRBV6-1 with TRBJ2-1; unclear D gene. The CDR3 is made up of 15 amino acids. Deletions cut 2 bases from V and 4 bases from J, with 12 bases between. CDR1 is MNHNS and CDR2 is SASEGT in the germline V gene. The CDR3 is CASSESEDPYNEQFF. DNA for the CDR3: TGTGCCAGCAGTGAATCAGAGGACCCGTACAATGAGCAGTTCTTC.

At least ten counts were recorded for this clonotype. The genes are TRBV20-1 and TRBJ2-5, with TRBD1 matching over 8 bases. Germline-derived CDR1 and CDR2 are DFQATT and SNEGSKA (reference sequence). The CDR3 has 16 residues. Trimming at V came to 0 bases and at J to 5 bases, leaving 11 bases not matched to a gene. For the CDR3, the DNA is TGCAGTGCTAGAGATCGTGCAGGGGGCCTTAGGGAGACCCAGTACTTC. Translated: CSARDRAGGLRETQYF.

The chain links TRBV28 to TRBJ2-7, with D possibly TRBD2 on 6 matching bases. Trimming took off 4 bases at V and 0 bases at J, with 13 bases between the two ends. CDR1 and CDR2 from the germline V gene are MDHEN and SYDVKM. The CDR3 length is 15 residues. CDR3 sequence (DNA): TGTGCCAGCAGTTCGTCTAGCGCGAGCTCCTACGAGCAGTACTTC. This gives the protein CASSSSSASSYEQYF.